Listed here is a single T cell receptor beta chain. This sample is drawn from a study of blood T cell repertoires in COVID-19. Study context: From the United States, Italy and Spain came samples of acute and convalescent COVID-19. T cells, B-cell-depleted T cells, or PBMCs supplied cDNA or gDNA.

As processed by the authors: How many nucleated cells were present was estimated from reference gene primer amplification. Profiling relied on immunoSEQ multiplex PCR, and the TCRdb table lists in-frame clones only, not all of them. V, J and clone size were drawn from that table, and D and trimming were deduced from the DNA. The table has 200,000 to 250,000 clones, almost 90% seen once. The CDR3 is 13 amino acids. The germline V gene encodes CDR1 SNHLY and CDR2 FYNNEI. The chain recombines TRBV2 with TRBJ1-1, with 7 bases aligning to TRBD1. The sequenced sample consisted of peripheral blood. The clonotype originates from a woman aged 55-69 years with acute or convalescent COVID-19. The CDR3 nucleotides read TGTCCGGGACAGTTTTCTATGAACACTGAAGCTTTCTTT. This codes for CPGQFSMNTEAFF.